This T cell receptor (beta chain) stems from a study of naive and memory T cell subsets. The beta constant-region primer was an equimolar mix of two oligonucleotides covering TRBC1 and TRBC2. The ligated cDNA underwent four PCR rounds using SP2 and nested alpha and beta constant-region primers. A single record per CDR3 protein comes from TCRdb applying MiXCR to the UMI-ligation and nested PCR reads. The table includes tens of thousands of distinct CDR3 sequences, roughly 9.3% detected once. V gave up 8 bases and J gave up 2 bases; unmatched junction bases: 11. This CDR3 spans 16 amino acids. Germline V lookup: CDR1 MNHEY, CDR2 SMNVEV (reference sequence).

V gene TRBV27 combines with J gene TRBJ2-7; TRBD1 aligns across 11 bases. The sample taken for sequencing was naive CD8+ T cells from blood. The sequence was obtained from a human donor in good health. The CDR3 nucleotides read TGTGCCAGCCAATCCTTCCCGGGACAGGGGGCCTACGAGCAGTACTTC. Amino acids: CASQSFPGQGAYEQYF.